Listed below are T cell receptor beta chains from one sample, sequenced in a study of PD-L1 blockade in urothelial cancer. Using immunoSEQ multiplex PCR, the repertoire was profiled, and TCRdb retains in-frame clones only, with some absent. The sample holds some 45,000 clones, around 88% seen once. Sequenced here: PBMCs, sampled around atezolizumab (anti-PD-L1) treatment. These receptors originate from a man of 80 years or more with urothelial cancer. CDR3s include the opening cysteine and the closing phenylalanine or tryptophan. D genes are given only for firm matches. Some rows have no size entry. The others give once, few or many, or a class for an expanded clone.

D gene,V gene,J gene,CDR3 length,clone size,CDR3 DNA,CDR3 protein
TRBD1,TRBV28,TRBJ1-2,16,-,TGTGCCAGCAGTTTACTGACCGGACAGGGTGGGCATGGCTACACCTTC,CASSLLTGQGGHGYTF
-,TRBV27,TRBJ2-5,14,-,TGTGCCAGCAGTTCGGGGTGGGTGGAAGAGACCCAGTACTTC,CASSSGWVEETQYF
TRBD2,TRBV5-1,TRBJ2-1,16,-,TGCGCCAGCAGCTTCATAGCGGGAGGGCCGGGTAATGAGCAGTTCTTC,CASSFIAGGPGNEQFF
TRBD1,TRBV29-1,TRBJ1-1,15,-,TGCAGCGTTCAACAAAGGACAGGCCTGAACACTGAAGCTTTCTTT,CSVQQRTGLNTEAFF
-,TRBV5-1,TRBJ2-2,14,-,TGCGCCAGCAAATTTAGAGCGAACACCGGGGAGCTGTTTTTT,CASKFRANTGELFF
TRBD1,TRBV5-1,TRBJ2-7,13,-,TGCGCCAGCAGCTTAGGGACAGGGTACGAGCAGTACTTC,CASSLGTGYEQYF
-,TRBV28,TRBJ1-3,15,-,TGTGCCAGCAGCCCACCGAGGGGGTCTGGAAACACCATATATTTT,CASSPPRGSGNTIYF
-,TRBV11-2,TRBJ2-2,14,-,TGTGCCAGCAGCTTTGAGGGGGACACCGGGGAGCTGTTTTTT,CASSFEGDTGELFF
-,TRBV19,TRBJ2-7,12,-,TGTGCCAGTAGTATAGGAGGGCTCGAGCAGTACTTC,CASSIGGLEQYF
TRBD2,TRBV5-5,TRBJ2-5,16,-,TGTGCCAGCAGCATATCTCTAGCGGGAGGCACTGAGACCCAGTACTTC,CASSISLAGGTETQYF
-,TRBV7-9,TRBJ2-7,14,once,TGTGCCAGCAGCTTAGACAGGAGCTCCTACGAGCAGTACTTC,CASSLDRSSYEQYF
TRBD1,TRBV19,TRBJ1-5,14,-,TGTGCCAGTAGTTGGGACAGGGGACGCCAGCCCCAGCATTTT,CASSWDRGRQPQHF
TRBD1,TRBV5-1,TRBJ2-5,15,-,TGCGCCAGCAGCGACACAGGGGGCCGGCAAGAGACCCAGTACTTC,CASSDTGGRQETQYF
-,TRBV21-1,TRBJ2-1,16,few,TGTGCCAGCAGCTCAGCTCGCCCCAGCGGATGCAATGAGCAGTTCTTC,CASSSARPSGCNEQFF
TRBD1,TRBV7-7,TRBJ2-3,16,once,TGTGCCAGCAGCCCTGGGACAGGGGTAAGCACAGATACGCAGTATTTT,CASSPGTGVSTDTQYF
-,TRBV15,TRBJ1-1,14,few,TGTGCCACCAGCAGAGCCTTAGGGGGGGATGAAGCTTTCTTT,CATSRALGGDEAFF
-,TRBV7-9,TRBJ2-1,16,-,TGTGCCAGCCCCGCAGGGGACCCTCGCTCCTACAATGAGCAGTTCTTC,CASPAGDPRSYNEQFF
-,TRBV7-9,TRBJ2-2,15,-,TGTGCCAGCAGCTTAGATAGCGGGAACACCGGGGAGCTGTTTTTT,CASSLDSGNTGELFF
-,TRBV28,TRBJ1-1,15,-,TGTGCCAGCAGATGGAGATCGGGAGTCGGCACTGAAGCTTTCTTT,CASRWRSGVGTEAFF
-,TRBV5-1,TRBJ2-3,15,-,TGCGCCAGCAGCTTGGTTGCCGGTTTCACAGATACGCAGTATTTT,CASSLVAGFTDTQYF
-,TRBV7-6,TRBJ2-7,16,-,TGTGCCAGCAGCACCGGAGACCTGACGCGAGGGAACGAGCAGTACTTC,CASSTGDLTRGNEQYF
TRBD2,TRBV28,TRBJ2-7,11,-,TGTGCCAGCGACGGCGGGAGGGTGCAGTACTTC,CASDGGRVQYF
-,TRBV7-2,TRBJ2-1,13,once,TGTGCCAGCAGCCCGCAGGGTTGGTATGAGCAGTTCTTC,CASSPQGWYEQFF
-,TRBV5-1,TRBJ1-2,12,-,TGCGCCAGCAGCTTGGTTCAGGGTGGCTACACCTTC,CASSLVQGGYTF
-,TRBV27,TRBJ2-3,14,-,TGTGCCAGCAGTCCCCGCCCCAGGGCAGATACGCAGTATTTT,CASSPRPRADTQYF
-,TRBV6-1,TRBJ2-1,15,-,TGTGCCAGCAGTGAGAGGAGAGGGACCTACAATGAGCAGTTCTTC,CASSERRGTYNEQFF
TRBD2,TRBV6-4,TRBJ2-3,17,-,TGTGCCAGCAGTGACTCGAGACTAGCGGGAGTAATGAGTACGCAGTATTTT,CASSDSRLAGVMSTQYF
-,TRBV28,TRBJ2-5,17,-,TGTGCCAGCAGTTTAAGCTTGGCAGGGGGGAACCAAGAGACCCAGTACTTC,CASSLSLAGGNQETQYF
TRBD2,TRBV6-6,TRBJ2-1,14,-,TGTGCCAGCAGCGACCGAGGCGGGAGCAATGAGCAGTTCTTC,CASSDRGGSNEQFF
-,TRBV6-4,TRBJ1-5,13,-,TGTGCCAGCAGTTTGACAGAGGACCAGCCCCAGCATTTT,CASSLTEDQPQHF
TRBD2,TRBV7-9,TRBJ2-3,14,-,TGTGCCAGCAGCTTATCCCTAGCGGGAGATACGCAGTATTTT,CASSLSLAGDTQYF
-,TRBV2,TRBJ1-1,13,-,TGTGCCAGCAGAGAGGGCGTGAACACTGAAGCTTTCTTT,CASREGVNTEAFF
-,TRBV10-3,TRBJ2-5,16,-,TGTGCCATCGGGGGCAATCCCCCAGGGGTGGAAGAGACCCAGTACTTC,CAIGGNPPGVEETQYF
TRBD2,TRBV7-2,TRBJ2-7,19,-,TGTGCCAGCAGCTTAGCGCAGACAGCCCTAGCGGGAGGTTCCTACGAGCAGTACTTC,CASSLAQTALAGGSYEQYF
TRBD2,TRBV25-1,TRBJ2-2,15,once,TGTGCCAGCAGTGATCCCGGGACTAAAACCGGGGAGCTGTTTTTT,CASSDPGTKTGELFF
TRBD2,TRBV4-1,TRBJ2-3,16,-,TGCGCCAGCAGCCTCTTCACTAGCGGGAACCCAGATACGCAGTATTTT,CASSLFTSGNPDTQYF
TRBD2,TRBV28,TRBJ2-7,16,-,TGTGCCAGCAGTTTAGCTCGGTTTAGCGGGCGGTACGAGCAGTACTTC,CASSLARFSGRYEQYF
TRBD2,TRBV18,TRBJ2-3,16,once,TGTGCCAGCTCACTCGGACTAGCGGGTATCACAGATACGCAGTATTTT,CASSLGLAGITDTQYF
TRBD1,TRBV6-5,TRBJ1-1,14,-,TGTGCCAGCAGCACGGGACAGCAGAACACTGAAGCTTTCTTT,CASSTGQQNTEAFF
-,TRBV4-2,TRBJ1-1,14,-,TGTGCCAGCAGCCAAGACCCCAGGGTCACTGAAGCTTTCTTT,CASSQDPRVTEAFF
TRBD2,TRBV5-4,TRBJ2-1,15,once,TGTGCCAGCAGCTTGGGCGGGAGGCTCGACAATGAGCAGTTCTTC,CASSLGGRLDNEQFF
TRBD1,TRBV7-2,TRBJ1-1,13,-,TGTGCCAGCAGCCTACAGGGGATAACTGAAGCTTTCTTT,CASSLQGITEAFF
-,TRBV6-1,TRBJ2-1,16,once,TGTGCCAGCAGTGTTGGGGGGGCCTATTCCTACAATGAGCAGTTCTTC,CASSVGGAYSYNEQFF
TRBD2,TRBV7-9,TRBJ2-7,15,-,TGTGCCAGCAGCATCTCAGCGGGAGGGGTAACTGAGCAGTACTTC,CASSISAGGVTEQYF